This TCR beta chain was captured by sequencing in a study of blood T cells in healthy people across ages (dated by TCRdb to the mid-2010s). The study in broad terms: Template switching captured roughly one uniquely barcoded TCR beta cDNA molecule per two T cells in model experiments. To avoid experimental bias, donors of different ages were distributed randomly across sequencing lanes. For two donors (one aged 18 to 30 and one aged 80 or older), the study analyzed two additional independent replicas of 1 million unique cDNA reads from the same blood draw. To track age-related changes in TCR beta repertoire diversity, the study relied on deep sequencing normalized with unique cDNA molecular identifiers. Four age groups were formed from the donors: young (average 16 years), middle-aged (approximately 39), aged (around 68) and long-lived (roughly 88).

CDR1 and CDR2, looked up from the germline V gene, are SGHVS and FQNEAQ. Taken from cysteine to phenylalanine, the CDR3 has 16 residues. The read is trimmed to its CDR3 DNA, 48 bases read in frame from base 1. Here is what the overall study found, with its caveats: Donor CMV infection status was unknown, potentially confounding age-related changes in expanded clonotypes. As age increased, observed TCR beta diversity per million T cells dropped in a roughly linear way, and a significant reduction was already evident by age about 40. Total diversity estimates from one million sequenced T cells were considered lower bounds and underestimates. Compared with the aged group, the long-lived group had more naive CD4+ T cells, fewer expanded clones and increased TCR diversity, a pattern suggesting age selection. Observed TCR beta diversity correlated strongly with the percentage of naive T cells measured by flow cytometry. Conclusive comparison of naive and antigen-experienced compartments was prevented by the profiling of bulk unsorted PBMCs.

Libraries came from 5' RACE. The instrument was an Illumina HiSeq 2500. A second PCR of about 7 to 12 cycles was run with a J-beta primer mix and a sample-barcoded 5' primer. Each TCR beta cDNA molecule received a unique molecular identifier from a template-switch 5' adaptor carrying 12 random nucleotides. At least 3 million CDR3-containing paired-end reads were obtained from each sample. The Mint cDNA synthesis kit, primed by a TRBC-specific oligonucleotide, was used to synthesize first-strand cDNA from all RNA. Following uracil-DNA glycosylase treatment, all cDNA underwent a first 18-cycle PCR with the universal primers M1SS and BC2_uni_R. Regarding the original processing steps: For normalization, 1 million high-quality reads were randomly selected from each sample, with every read carrying a distinct molecular identifier. Reads with shared molecular identifiers were discarded instead of being binned into consensus sequences. MiTCR, with a Q25 quality threshold and the strictest error-elimination algorithm, was used for CDR3 identification, clonotype clustering and error correction. A nonparametric unseen species model with Euler transformation was used to estimate a lower bound on total TCR beta diversity. TCRdb trimmed public reads at Q25 via fastp, called clones via MiXCR and kept in-frame beta chains. Duplicate CDR3 protein sequences are folded into a single record with the most common DNA and genes. The authors' filters were not applied to this entry. This sample has fewer than 1,000,000 distinct CDR3 sequences in its table, and around 42% of those were observed once. The ten top clones hold approximately 19% of the sample.

Concerning this clonotype: Its binding antigen is unknown. The junction does not match germline at one end; this may be a read error.

Donors were a few dozen systemically healthy Caucasian individuals from Russia aged 6 to 90 years. Each donor gave ten milliliters of peripheral blood, drawn into EDTA-treated Vacutainer tubes. Ficoll-Paque density-gradient centrifugation was used to isolate PBMCs, with at least 6.5 million per sample. Total RNA, at least 6 micrograms per sample, was extracted from PBMCs with Trizol reagent. Naive CD45RAhigh/CD27high T cell percentages were measured by flow cytometry on a PBMC aliquot from every donor. The rearrangement combines TRBV7-8 with TRBJ1-4; the D segment cannot be called with confidence. Sequencing was done on a sample of blood. This TCR was sampled from a man between 60 and 70 years old in good health. The nucleotides are TGTGCCAACAGCTTCGTCTCAGGCGCAATAAATGAAAAACTGTTTTTT. Its protein product is CANSFVSGAINEKLFF.